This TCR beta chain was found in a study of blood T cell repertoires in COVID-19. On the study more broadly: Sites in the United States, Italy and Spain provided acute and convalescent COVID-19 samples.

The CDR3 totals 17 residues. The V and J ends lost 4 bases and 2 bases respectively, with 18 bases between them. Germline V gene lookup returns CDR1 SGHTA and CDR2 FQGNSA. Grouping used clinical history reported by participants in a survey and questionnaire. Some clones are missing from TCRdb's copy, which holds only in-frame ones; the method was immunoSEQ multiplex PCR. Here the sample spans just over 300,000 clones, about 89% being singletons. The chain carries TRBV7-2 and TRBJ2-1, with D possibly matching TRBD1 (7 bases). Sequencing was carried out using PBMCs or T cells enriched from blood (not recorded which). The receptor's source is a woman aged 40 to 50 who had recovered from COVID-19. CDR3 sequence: CASSSGGGPGPYNEQFF. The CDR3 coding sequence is TGTGCCAGCAGCTCAGGGGGAGGCCCGGGGCCCTACAATGAGCAGTTCTTC.